Listed below are T cell receptor beta chains from one sample, sequenced in a study of identical twins. Each CDR3 protein gets one entry after TCRdb re-called the 5' RACE reads with MiXCR. Of 450,000 or so distinct CDR3 sequences in the sample, 20% to 25% were seen once. Separately, the same data were catalogued under a study of T cells expressing NK-cell markers.

Sequenced input: CD4+ T cells sorted from blood. The receptors stem from a woman between 18 and 29 years old in good health. The CDR3 runs from the conserved cysteine through the conserved F or W. D genes are given only for firm matches. Size is stated for part of the rows, as once, few or many counts, or as a class when the clone is expanded.

clone_size	d_call	v_call	j_call	cdr3_aa	cdr3_nt
few	.	TRBV9	TRBJ2-1	CASSVAPRAYNEQFF	TGTGCCAGCAGCGTAGCTCCTAGGGCCTACAATGAGCAGTTCTTC
many	.	TRBV20-1	TRBJ2-3	CSAPPEGVDTQYF	TGCAGTGCGCCGCCCGAGGGAGTAGATACGCAGTATTTT
few	.	TRBV10-2	TRBJ2-2	CASGGGYDTGELFF	TGCGCCAGCGGAGGGGGCTACGACACCGGGGAGCTGTTTTTT
few	TRBD2	TRBV10-3	TRBJ2-5	CAISLFKAGAETQYF	TGTGCCATCAGCCTCTTCAAAGCGGGGGCAGAGACCCAGTACTTC
.	.	TRBV20-1	TRBJ2-7	CSASVEGIFSYEQYF	TGCAGTGCTAGTGTCGAGGGGATTTTTTCCTACGAGCAGTACTTC
.	TRBD1	TRBV5-1	TRBJ2-1	CASSFGTGSSEQFF	TGCGCCAGCAGCTTCGGGACAGGGTCTTCAGAGCAGTTCTTC
many	.	TRBV5-1	TRBJ2-7	CASSSDSYEQYF	TGCGCCAGCAGCTCTGACAGCTACGAGCAGTACTTC
many	.	TRBV29-1	TRBJ1-1	CSVGGMNTEAFF	TGCAGCGTTGGAGGGATGAACACTGAAGCTTTCTTT
.	.	TRBV7-9	TRBJ2-2	CASSFTRSGELFF	TGTGCCAGCAGCTTCACTAGGTCCGGGGAGCTGTTTTTT
.	.	TRBV11-3	TRBJ2-1	CASSLVGSSEQFF	TGTGCCAGCAGCTTAGTGGGTAGCAGTGAGCAGTTCTTC
.	.	TRBV11-2	TRBJ2-6	CASSLIGEAGANVLTF	TGTGCCAGCAGCTTAATCGGGGAAGCTGGGGCCAACGTCCTGACTTTC
few	.	TRBV7-2	TRBJ2-1	CASSPNKWEQFF	TGTGCCAGCAGCCCGAACAAATGGGAGCAGTTCTTC
.	.	TRBV29-1	TRBJ2-7	CSVLEDTTYEQYF	TGCAGCGTTCTGGAGGACACGACCTACGAGCAGTACTTC
.	TRBD1	TRBV6-1	TRBJ2-5	CASSRKTGVGGTQYF	TGTGCCAGCAGTCGTAAGACAGGGGTTGGGGGGACCCAGTACTTC
few	.	TRBV4-1	TRBJ1-4	CASSQGWAEKLFF	TGCGCCAGCAGCCAGGGTTGGGCGGAAAAACTGTTTTTT
.	TRBD2	TRBV7-6	TRBJ2-3	CASSWTSGRFADTQYF	TGTGCCAGCAGCTGGACTAGCGGGAGGTTTGCAGATACGCAGTATTTT
many	.	TRBV3-1	TRBJ2-7	CASSQEWVESSYEQYF	TGTGCCAGCAGCCAAGAATGGGTGGAGAGCTCCTACGAGCAGTACTTC
.	TRBD1	TRBV6-5	TRBJ1-2	CASSSRDRVSGYTF	TGTGCCAGCAGTTCCCGGGACAGGGTCAGTGGCTACACCTTC
few	.	TRBV21-1	TRBJ2-7	CASSKFHKLPFDFYEQYF	TGTGCCAGCAGCAAATTCCATAAGTTGCCTTTTGACTTCTACGAGCAGTACTTC
few	.	TRBV12-3/TRBV12-4	TRBJ1-1	CASSKQVFEAFF	TGTGCCAGCAGTAAACAGGTATTTGAAGCTTTCTTT
.	.	TRBV10-1	TRBJ2-2	CASSERRGHTGELFF	TGCGCCAGCAGTGAAAGGCGGGGACACACCGGGGAGCTGTTTTTT
few	.	TRBV30	TRBJ2-1	CAWSVQVYGSHEQFF	TGTGCCTGGAGTGTCCAGGTTTACGGGAGCCATGAGCAGTTCTTC
few	TRBD2	TRBV5-5	TRBJ2-7	CASIRTSGFLYEQYF	TGTGCCAGCATCCGTACTAGCGGGTTTCTCTACGAGCAGTACTTC
few	.	TRBV6-2/TRBV6-3	TRBJ2-5	CASSLVFNLWETQYF	TGTGCCAGCAGCCTCGTGTTTAACTTGTGGGAGACCCAGTACTTC
.	TRBD2	TRBV15	TRBJ2-5	CATSRVGGGLVQETQYF	TGTGCCACCAGCAGAGTGGGGGGGGGTCTGGTGCAAGAGACCCAGTACTTC
few	.	TRBV5-6	TRBJ1-4	CASSWRTLRGEKLFF	TGTGCCAGCAGCTGGAGGACCCTACGCGGAGAAAAACTGTTTTTT
.	TRBD2	TRBV24-1	TRBJ2-2	CATSDTSGNTGELFF	TGTGCCACCAGTGATACTAGCGGAAACACCGGGGAGCTGTTTTTT
few	TRBD2	TRBV5-4	TRBJ2-1	CASSLVRREGIYGYNEQFF	TGTGCCAGCAGCTTGGTACGCAGGGAGGGCATTTATGGCTACAATGAGCAGTTCTTC
.	.	TRBV7-8	TRBJ2-1	CASSLLDSSYNEQFF	TGTGCCAGCAGCTTACTGGACAGCTCCTACAATGAGCAGTTCTTC
few	.	TRBV24-1	TRBJ2-1	CATSDFGEQFF	TGTGCCACCAGTGATTTCGGCGAGCAGTTCTTC
.	.	TRBV12-3/TRBV12-4	TRBJ2-6	CASRERANVLTF	TGTGCCAGCAGGGAAAGGGCCAACGTCCTGACTTTC
.	TRBD2	TRBV9	TRBJ2-7	CASSHGTSGTYEQYF	TGTGCCAGCAGCCACGGGACTAGCGGGACCTACGAGCAGTACTTC
few	.	TRBV9	TRBJ2-4	CASSPSLWPTTQEDIQYF	TGTGCCAGCAGCCCTAGTCTTTGGCCTACGACGCAGGAGGACATTCAGTACTTC
.	.	TRBV6-1	TRBJ2-1	CASSADSYNEQFF	TGTGCCAGCAGCGCGGACTCCTACAATGAGCAGTTCTTC
.	.	TRBV9	TRBJ2-1	CASSVAPGGGNEQFF	TGTGCCAGCAGCGTAGCCCCAGGGGGGGGCAATGAGCAGTTCTTC
few	.	TRBV6-1	TRBJ2-4	CASTGTLGLAKNIQYF	TGTGCCAGCACAGGGACGTTGGGGCTAGCCAAAAACATTCAGTACTTC
.	.	TRBV12-3/TRBV12-4	TRBJ2-7	CASSLAGVIGEQYF	TGTGCCAGCAGTCTGGCAGGGGTGATCGGGGAGCAGTACTTC
few	.	TRBV12-3/TRBV12-4	TRBJ1-3	CASSFREFSGNTIYF	TGTGCCAGCAGTTTTCGGGAATTCTCTGGAAACACCATATATTTT
few	.	TRBV9	TRBJ2-3	CASSVFLANTDTQYF	TGTGCCAGCAGCGTTTTTCTAGCGAACACAGATACGCAGTATTTT
.	TRBD1	TRBV2	TRBJ2-7	CASRTGTGSYEQYF	TGTGCCAGCAGGACCGGGACAGGGTCCTACGAGCAGTACTTC
.	TRBD1	TRBV7-9	TRBJ1-6	CASSRDRGGDSPLHF	TGTGCCAGCAGCAGAGACAGGGGAGGGGATTCACCCCTCCACTTT
.	TRBD2	TRBV12-3/TRBV12-4	TRBJ2-2	CASSPSGGANTGELFF	TGTGCCAGCAGTCCCAGCGGGGGGGCGAACACCGGGGAGCTGTTTTTT
.	.	TRBV20-1	TRBJ2-2	CSARVSGGTGELFF	TGCAGTGCTAGAGTTAGCGGAGGCACCGGGGAGCTGTTTTTT
.	.	TRBV12-3/TRBV12-4	TRBJ1-1	CASSLIPTLGTEAFF	TGTGCCAGCAGTTTAATCCCTACTTTGGGGACTGAAGCTTTCTTT
.	TRBD1	TRBV9	TRBJ2-5	CASSVAGTGDETQYF	TGTGCCAGCAGCGTAGCGGGGACAGGGGATGAGACCCAGTACTTC
once	.	TRBV9	TRBJ2-7	CASSVGLGNNEQYF	TGTGCCAGCAGCGTCGGACTGGGGAATAACGAGCAGTACTTC
many	.	TRBV12-3/TRBV12-4	TRBJ2-1	CASSPSNEQFF	TGTGCCAGCAGCCCTTCTAATGAGCAGTTCTTC
.	TRBD1	TRBV20-1	TRBJ1-2	CSAEDRGNYGYTF	TGCAGTGCTGAGGACAGGGGGAACTATGGCTACACCTTC
few	.	TRBV2	TRBJ1-3	CASSTTENTIYF	TGTGCCAGCAGTACGACAGAAAACACCATATATTTT
.	.	TRBV12-3/TRBV12-4	TRBJ2-2	CASSSTTNTGELFF	TGTGCCAGCAGTTCAACCACGAACACCGGGGAGCTGTTTTTT
.	.	TRBV10-3	TRBJ1-5	CAIRSGFSNQPQHF	TGTGCCATCAGATCGGGGTTTAGCAATCAGCCCCAGCATTTT
few	.	TRBV4-2	TRBJ1-2	CASSQAAGEYYGYTF	TGTGCCAGCAGCCAAGCGGCAGGGGAATATTATGGCTACACCTTC
.	.	TRBV20-1	TRBJ2-5	CSARGDIETQYF	TGCAGTGCTAGAGGGGACATAGAGACCCAGTACTTC
many	.	TRBV12-3/TRBV12-4	TRBJ2-3	CASSFDGLEDTQYF	TGTGCCAGCAGTTTTGACGGTTTGGAAGATACGCAGTATTTT
few	TRBD1	TRBV7-2	TRBJ2-1	CASSSQGVTQFF	TGTGCCAGCAGCTCCCAGGGGGTCACCCAGTTCTTC
few	.	TRBV2	TRBJ2-6	CATSPNSGANVLTF	TGTGCCACCTCTCCAAACTCTGGGGCCAACGTCCTGACTTTC
many	TRBD1	TRBV5-1	TRBJ1-2	CASSSGQGGGYTF	TGCGCCAGCAGCTCGGGACAGGGAGGTGGCTACACCTTC
.	TRBD2	TRBV5-1	TRBJ2-3	CASSKVGLTSGGPDTQYF	TGCGCCAGCAGCAAAGTCGGCCTGACTAGCGGGGGCCCAGATACGCAGTATTTT
few	.	TRBV20-1	TRBJ2-5	CSARDLGAGETQYF	TGCAGTGCTAGAGATCTCGGAGCCGGTGAGACCCAGTACTTC
.	TRBD1	TRBV15	TRBJ2-5	CATSRDRQGAGETQYF	TGTGCCACCAGCAGGGACAGACAGGGGGCAGGGGAGACCCAGTACTTC